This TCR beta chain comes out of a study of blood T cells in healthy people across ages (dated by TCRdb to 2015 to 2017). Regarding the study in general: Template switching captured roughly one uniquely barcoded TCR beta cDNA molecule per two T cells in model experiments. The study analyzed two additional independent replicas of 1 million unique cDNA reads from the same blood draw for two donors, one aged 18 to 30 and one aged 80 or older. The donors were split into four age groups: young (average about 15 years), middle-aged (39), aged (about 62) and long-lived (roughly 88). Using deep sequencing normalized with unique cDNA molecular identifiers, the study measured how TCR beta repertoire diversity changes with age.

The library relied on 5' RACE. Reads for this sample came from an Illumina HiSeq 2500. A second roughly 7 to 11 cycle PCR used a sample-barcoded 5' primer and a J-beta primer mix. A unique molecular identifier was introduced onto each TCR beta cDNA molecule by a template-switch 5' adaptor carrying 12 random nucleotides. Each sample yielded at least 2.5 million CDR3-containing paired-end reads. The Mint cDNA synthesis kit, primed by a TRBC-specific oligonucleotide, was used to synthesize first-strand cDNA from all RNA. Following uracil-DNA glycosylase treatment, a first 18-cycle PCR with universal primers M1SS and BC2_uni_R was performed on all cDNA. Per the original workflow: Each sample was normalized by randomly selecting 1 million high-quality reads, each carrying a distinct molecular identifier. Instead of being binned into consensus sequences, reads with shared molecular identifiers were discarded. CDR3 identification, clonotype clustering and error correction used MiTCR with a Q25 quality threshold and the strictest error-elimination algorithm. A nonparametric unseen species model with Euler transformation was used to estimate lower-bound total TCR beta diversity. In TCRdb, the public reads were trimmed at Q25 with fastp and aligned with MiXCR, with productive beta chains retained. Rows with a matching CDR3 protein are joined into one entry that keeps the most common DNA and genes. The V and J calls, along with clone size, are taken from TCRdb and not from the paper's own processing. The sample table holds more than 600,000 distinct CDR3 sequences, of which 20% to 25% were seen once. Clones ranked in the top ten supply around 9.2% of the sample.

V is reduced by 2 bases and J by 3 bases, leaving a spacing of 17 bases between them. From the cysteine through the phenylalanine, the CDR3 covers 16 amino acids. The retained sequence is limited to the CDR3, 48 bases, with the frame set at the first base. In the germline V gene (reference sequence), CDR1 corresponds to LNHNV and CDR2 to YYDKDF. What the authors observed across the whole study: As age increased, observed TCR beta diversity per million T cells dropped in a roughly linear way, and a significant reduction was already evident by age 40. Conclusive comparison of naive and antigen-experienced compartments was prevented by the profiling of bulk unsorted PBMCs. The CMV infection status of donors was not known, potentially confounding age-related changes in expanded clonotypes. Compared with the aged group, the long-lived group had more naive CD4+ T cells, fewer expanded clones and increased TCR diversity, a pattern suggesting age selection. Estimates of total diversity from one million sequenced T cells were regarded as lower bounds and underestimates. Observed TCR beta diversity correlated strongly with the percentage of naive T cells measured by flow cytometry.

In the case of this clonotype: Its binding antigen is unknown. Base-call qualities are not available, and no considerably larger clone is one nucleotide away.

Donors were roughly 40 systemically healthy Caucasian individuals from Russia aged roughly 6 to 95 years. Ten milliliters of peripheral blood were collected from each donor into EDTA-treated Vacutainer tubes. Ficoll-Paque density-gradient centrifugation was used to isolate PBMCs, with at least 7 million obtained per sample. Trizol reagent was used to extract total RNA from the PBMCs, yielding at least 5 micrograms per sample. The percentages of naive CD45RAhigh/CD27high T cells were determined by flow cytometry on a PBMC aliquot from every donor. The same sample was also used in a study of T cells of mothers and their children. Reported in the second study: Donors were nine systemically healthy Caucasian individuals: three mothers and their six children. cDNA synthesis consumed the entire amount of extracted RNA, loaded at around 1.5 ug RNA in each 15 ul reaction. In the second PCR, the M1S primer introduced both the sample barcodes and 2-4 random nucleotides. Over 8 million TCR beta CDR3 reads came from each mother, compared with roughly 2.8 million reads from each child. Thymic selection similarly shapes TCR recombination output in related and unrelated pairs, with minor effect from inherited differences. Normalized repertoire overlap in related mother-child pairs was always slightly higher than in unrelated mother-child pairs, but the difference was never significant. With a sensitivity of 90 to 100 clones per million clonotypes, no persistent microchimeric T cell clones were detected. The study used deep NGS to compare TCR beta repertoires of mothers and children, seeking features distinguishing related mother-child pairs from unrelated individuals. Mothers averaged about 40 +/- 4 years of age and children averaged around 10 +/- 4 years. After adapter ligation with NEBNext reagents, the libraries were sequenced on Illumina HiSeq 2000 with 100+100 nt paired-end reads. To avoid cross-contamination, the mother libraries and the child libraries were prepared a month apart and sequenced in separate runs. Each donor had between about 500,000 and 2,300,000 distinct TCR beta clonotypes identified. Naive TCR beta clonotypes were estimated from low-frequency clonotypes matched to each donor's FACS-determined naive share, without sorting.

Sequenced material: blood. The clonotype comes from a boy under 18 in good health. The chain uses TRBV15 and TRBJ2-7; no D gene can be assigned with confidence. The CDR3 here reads CATSRSFGQSNYEQYF. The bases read TGTGCCACCAGCAGATCCTTCGGGCAGAGTAACTACGAGCAGTACTTC.